These 8 T cell receptor beta chains originate from one sample sequenced in a study of T-cell memory formation after mild COVID-19. Each CDR3 protein is one row after TCRdb ran MiXCR on the 5' RACE reads. This table has roughly 150,000 distinct CDR3 sequences, around 15% appearing once. Sequencing was done on a sample of PBMCs or a T cell subset sorted from them (not recorded which). Source of these receptors: an adult woman who had mild COVID-19 (a few samples of this study predate the infection). Cell type and time point are not known.

This clonotype was seen a handful of times. DNA for the CDR3: TGTGCCATCAGTGAGTCGAGTGGAGGGGGCGGATACTATGGCTACACCTTC. Its protein is CAISESSGGGGYYGYTF. The chain recombines TRBV10-3 with TRBJ1-2; 7 bases match TRBD1. This CDR3 contains 17 residues. The ends lost 0 bases at V and 3 bases at J; junction bases unmatched: 10. In germline, CDR1 is ENHRY, CDR2 SYGVKD.

This clonotype was counted only a few times. V is TRBV11-3 and J is TRBJ2-6; 7 bases are shared with TRBD1. V lost 5 bases and J lost 0; bases outside the gene matches: 4. This CDR3 spans 16 amino acids. Germline V lookup: CDR1 SGHNT, CDR2 YENEEA. In nucleotides, the CDR3 is TGTGCCAGCAGCCGGGACAGCAACTCTGGGGCCAACGTCCTGACTTTC. Amino acid sequence: CASSRDSNSGANVLTF.

The chain combines TRBV19 with TRBJ2-2; a weak D match, TRBD2 (6 bases). Germline-derived CDR1 and CDR2 are LNHDA and SQIVND (reference sequence). This CDR3 has 14 residues. V was shortened by 3 bases and J by 5 bases, with 10 bases between the two germline ends. CDR3 DNA: TGTGCCAGTAGTATGATCGGGGGTACCGGGGAGCTGTTTTTT. Translated: CASSMIGGTGELFF.

This clonotype was picked up a small number of times. This chain links TRBV21-1 with TRBJ1-6; the tabulated D call, TRBD1, remains unverified against the DNA. TRBV21-1 constitutes a pseudogene. This CDR3 has 14 amino acids. The CDR3 bases are TGTGCCAGCAGCTTAGGGGTCTATAATTCACCCCTCCACTTT. As protein: CASSLGVYNSPLHF.

The genes are TRBV5-4 and TRBJ2-3, with D perhaps matching TRBD1 or TRBD2 (5 bases each). CDR1 is SGHNT and CDR2 is YYREEE in the germline V gene (reference sequence). V was clipped by 0 bases and J by 0 bases, with 14 bases between them. This CDR3 is 17 amino acids long. CDR3 nucleotides: TGTGCCAGCAGCTTGGACCCAGGGACCGGGAGCACAGATACGCAGTATTTT. Its translation: CASSLDPGTGSTDTQYF.

The V gene is TRBV20-1, the J gene TRBJ2-1, with 8 bases matching TRBD2. V gave up 3 bases and J gave up 9 bases; unmatched junction bases: 4. CDR1 is DFQATT, CDR2 SNEGSKA, per germline (reference sequence). The CDR3 length is 12 residues. CDR3 region: CSASGGAGEQFF. CDR3 in DNA: TGCAGTGCTAGCGGGGGGGCCGGTGAGCAGTTCTTC.

In DNA form, the CDR3 reads TGTGCCACCAGCAGTGGCGGAGGATCCTCCTACGAGCAGTACTTC. It is translated as CATSSGGGSSYEQYF. The chain joins TRBV15 to TRBJ2-7, with D tentatively TRBD2 (5 bases). The ends were cut back, 3 bases at V and 0 bases at J, with 12 bases in the middle. Per the germline V gene, CDR1 is LNHNV and CDR2 is YYDKDF (reference sequence). CDR3 length: 15 residues.

The CDR3 nucleotides are TGTGCCAGCAGCCACAGGATTGGAGAAACTGAAGCTTTCTTT. It translates to CASSHRIGETEAFF. J is TRBJ1-1 and V is TRBV4-2, with D unresolved. CDR1 and CDR2 (germline): LGHNA, YNFKEQ. This CDR3 contains 14 residues. V lost 3 bases and J lost 5, with 13 bases in between.